What follows are 8 T cell receptor beta chains derived from one specimen sequenced in a study of T cell repertoires in cytomegalovirus infection. These receptors have no identified antigens. MiXCR was run by TCRdb on the reads, yielding one entry per CDR3 protein. The data contain some 800,000 distinct CDR3 sequences, just under 30% of them singletons. Specimen: cultured CD8+ T cells from PBMCs, collected from culture after CMV antigen stimulation. These receptors originate from a human donor in good health (CMV status not recorded). Some clones in this sample may be carry-over from other donors' samples.

The chain carries TRBV25-1 and TRBJ1-6, with D tentatively TRBD1 (6 bases). Germline-derived CDR1 and CDR2 are MGHDK and SYGVNS. The length of the CDR3 is 13 residues. As DNA, the CDR3 is TGTTCCACCCGCGACAGGAATAATTCACCCCTCCACTTT. Its translation is CSTRDRNNSPLHF.

This clonotype was seen only a few times. The chain combines TRBV12-3 or TRBV12-4 with TRBJ2-3; 7 bases fit TRBD2. V trimming: 7 bases; J trimming: 2 bases; junction bases outside the gene matches: 9. The CDR3 totals 15 residues. The CDR3 is CASTRPRGDTDTQYF. CDR3 nucleotide sequence: TGTGCCAGCACCCGACCCCGGGGGGACACAGATACGCAGTATTTT.

A single count supports this clonotype. The chain recombines TRBV27 with TRBJ2-7; 9 nucleotides match TRBD2. CDR3 size: 15 residues. Germline CDR1 and CDR2: MNHEY and SMNVEV (reference sequence). V lost 5 bases and J lost 0; bases outside the gene matches: 5. CDR3 sequence reads: CASSPLAGYSYEQYF. CDR3 in DNA: TGTGCCAGCAGTCCGCTAGCGGGGTACTCCTACGAGCAGTACTTC.

V and J are TRBV24-1 and TRBJ2-3; TRBD1 might be the D (6 bases). V dropped 5 bases and J dropped 2 bases, with 19 bases sitting between them. The CDR3 spans 17 residues. Germline values: CDR1 KGHDR, CDR2 SFDVKD. The CDR3 spells CATSAGIGGRITDTQYF. The CDR3 DNA reads as TGTGCCACCAGTGCAGGTATTGGGGGCCGAATCACAGATACGCAGTATTTT.

The genes are TRBV6-5 and TRBJ1-6, with D unclear. Germline-derived CDR1 and CDR2 are MNHEY and SVGAGI. The CDR3 extends over 16 amino acids. Trimming stripped 2 bases from V and 4 bases from J, with 12 bases between. DNA for the CDR3: TGTGCCAGCAGTTACGCCGACACCTCGTATAATTCACCCCTCCACTTT. Protein sequence: CASSYADTSYNSPLHF.

This sequence joins TRBV18 and TRBJ1-1; D not certain. This CDR3 has 17 residues. V was clipped by 1 base and J by 4 bases, with 19 bases between them. Germline CDR1 is KGHSH and CDR2 is LQKENI. The CDR3 bases are TGTGCCAGCTCACCACAGGGTCTAGGGCTTTGGGGCACTGAAGCTTTCTTT. Its protein product is CASSPQGLGLWGTEAFF.

This clonotype was recorded many times. Written as DNA, the CDR3 is TGTGCCAGCAGCTACCTTAGAGGACAGGAGAACACCGGGGAGCTGTTTTTT. It yields the protein CASSYLRGQENTGELFF. The V and J genes are TRBV7-2 and TRBJ2-2; 7 bases map to TRBD1. The V segment lost 4 bases and the J segment 1 base; nucleotides outside the gene matches: 9. CDR1 and CDR2 (germline): SGHTA, FQGNSA. There are 17 residues in the CDR3.

The chain couples TRBV4-1 to TRBJ1-6, with 8 nucleotides matching TRBD1. The CDR3 loop spans 16 amino acids. Germline CDR1 MGHRA, CDR2 YSYEKL. The V and J ends lost 1 base and 4 bases, in that order; junction bases with no gene match: 3. The CDR3 region is CASSQGTGSYNSPLHF. DNA of the CDR3: TGCGCCAGCAGCCAAGGGACAGGGTCTTATAATTCACCCCTCCACTTT.